This is a list of T cell receptor beta chains from one sample in a study of cytomegalovirus exposure and HLA in healthy donors. Sequencing used immunoSEQ multiplex PCR; TCRdb keeps in-frame clones, though not all of them. The sample yields 200,000 or so clones, 70% to 85% seen once. Sequences were obtained from PBMCs. These receptors all come from a boy aged 2 to 9 in good health and CMV-seronegative. CDR3s include the opening cysteine and the closing phenylalanine or tryptophan. The order of the fields is V gene, J gene, clone size, D gene, CDR3 protein, CDR3 DNA. The D gene is left open where the match is weak. Size values are once, few and many counts, or a class for expanded clones, and some rows have none.

TRBV7-8	TRBJ2-3	NA	TRBD2	CASKRLAGATDTQYF	TGTGCCAGCAAGAGATTAGCGGGGGCCACAGATACGCAGTATTTT
TRBV9	TRBJ2-3	NA	TRBD2	CASSVATGGGTDTQYF	TGTGCCAGCAGCGTAGCTACGGGGGGGGGCACAGATACGCAGTATTTT
TRBV29-1	TRBJ1-1	NA	NA	CSVEGRLNTEAFF	TGCAGCGTTGAGGGCAGGCTGAACACTGAAGCTTTCTTT
TRBV18	TRBJ1-1	NA	TRBD1	CASSPQGAGTLNTEAFF	TGTGCCAGCTCTCCTCAGGGGGCGGGGACCTTGAACACTGAAGCTTTCTTT
TRBV4-2	TRBJ2-1	NA	NA	CASSQEGPGSAYNEQFF	TGTGCCAGCAGCCAAGAGGGGCCGGGTTCTGCCTACAATGAGCAGTTCTTC
TRBV29-1	TRBJ2-2	few	NA	CSVQKGPDTGELFF	TGCAGCGTTCAAAAGGGGCCTGACACCGGGGAGCTGTTTTTT
TRBV29-1	TRBJ2-5	NA	TRBD1	CSVLTGEETQYF	TGCAGCGTGTTGACAGGGGAGGAGACCCAGTACTTC
TRBV29-1	TRBJ1-2	NA	TRBD1	CSVGDREGYTF	TGCAGCGTAGGGGACAGGGAAGGCTACACCTTC
TRBV29-1	TRBJ1-3	once	NA	CSVDPGGNTIYF	TGCAGCGTTGATCCGGGGGGAAACACCATATATTTT
TRBV4-2	TRBJ2-7	NA	TRBD1	CASSQGGQGYEQYF	TGTGCCAGCAGCCAAGGGGGACAGGGCTACGAGCAGTACTTC
TRBV7-2	TRBJ2-5	NA	NA	CASSPQGFQETQYF	TGTGCCAGCAGCCCTCAGGGGTTCCAAGAGACCCAGTACTTC
TRBV6-6	TRBJ1-2	NA	NA	CASSTGTNYGYTF	TGTGCCAGCAGCACCGGGACAAATTATGGCTACACCTTC
TRBV4-3	TRBJ1-2	NA	NA	CASSLTGTSGNYGYTF	TGCGCCAGCAGCCTAACCGGGACATCCGGGAACTATGGCTACACCTTC
TRBV5-6	TRBJ2-5	NA	TRBD2	CASSTFSERGAVQETQYF	TGTGCCAGCAGCACTTTTAGTGAGCGGGGGGCCGTCCAAGAGACCCAGTACTTC
TRBV7-9	TRBJ2-1	few	TRBD2	CASSPPMGGYYNEQFF	TGTGCCAGCAGCCCCCCAATGGGGGGGTACTACAATGAGCAGTTCTTC
TRBV2	TRBJ1-1	NA	NA	CALGRGGTEAFF	TGTGCCCTCGGCAGGGGTGGAACTGAAGCTTTCTTT
TRBV27	TRBJ2-6	NA	NA	CASSLKQGGVTGANGLTF	TGTGCCAGCAGTCTTAAACAGGGGGGGGTCACTGGGGCCAACGGCCTGACTTTC
TRBV27	TRBJ1-3	NA	NA	CASSLRGSGNTIYF	TGTGCCAGCAGTTTAAGGGGGTCTGGAAACACCATATATTTT
TRBV11-2	TRBJ1-1	NA	NA	CASSLGQNTEAFF	TGTGCCAGCAGCTTAGGGCAGAACACTGAAGCTTTCTTT
TRBV7-8	TRBJ2-3	NA	TRBD2	CASSFSRQASGGLYRTDTQYF	TGTGCCAGCAGCTTTTCGAGACAGGCTAGCGGGGGTCTTTACCGCACAGATACGCAGTATTTT
TRBV9	TRBJ2-3	NA	TRBD2	CASSVSSGGIYQLSTDTQYF	TGTGCCAGCAGCGTTTCTAGCGGGGGGATTTATCAGCTTAGCACAGATACGCAGTATTTT
TRBV28	TRBJ1-5	NA	NA	CASSRDSSNQPQHF	TGTGCCAGCAGCCGCGACAGTAGCAATCAGCCCCAGCATTTT
TRBV7-9	TRBJ1-1	few	TRBD1	CASSPDREVTEAFF	TGTGCCAGCAGCCCCGACAGGGAGGTCACTGAAGCTTTCTTT
TRBV7-3	TRBJ1-1	NA	NA	CASSLQSDTEAFF	TGTGCCAGCAGCTTGCAGAGCGACACTGAAGCTTTCTTT
TRBV7-2	TRBJ1-2	NA	NA	CASSFFAADGYGYTF	TGTGCCAGCAGCTTTTTCGCGGCAGATGGCTATGGCTACACCTTC
TRBV6-1	TRBJ1-5	once	NA	CASVTGHQPQHF	TGTGCCAGCGTAACAGGGCATCAGCCCCAGCATTTT
TRBV7-9	TRBJ2-7	NA	TRBD1	CASSPGTGVNEQYF	TGTGCCAGCAGCCCAGGGACAGGGGTCAACGAGCAGTACTTC
TRBV4-2	TRBJ1-4	NA	NA	CASSQGRWAGPNEKLFF	TGTGCCAGCAGCCAAGGACGCTGGGCGGGTCCTAATGAAAAACTGTTTTTT
TRBV4-3	TRBJ1-2	NA	TRBD1	CASSQESVGQPYGYTF	TGCGCCAGCAGCCAAGAGTCCGTGGGACAGCCCTATGGCTACACCTTC
TRBV7-9	TRBJ1-1	once	NA	CASSFRGSTEAFF	TGTGCCAGCAGCTTCCGGGGAAGCACTGAAGCTTTCTTT
TRBV7-3	TRBJ1-2	NA	TRBD1	CASSLEAGGGYGYTF	TGTGCCAGCAGCTTAGAGGCAGGGGGCGGCTATGGCTACACCTTC